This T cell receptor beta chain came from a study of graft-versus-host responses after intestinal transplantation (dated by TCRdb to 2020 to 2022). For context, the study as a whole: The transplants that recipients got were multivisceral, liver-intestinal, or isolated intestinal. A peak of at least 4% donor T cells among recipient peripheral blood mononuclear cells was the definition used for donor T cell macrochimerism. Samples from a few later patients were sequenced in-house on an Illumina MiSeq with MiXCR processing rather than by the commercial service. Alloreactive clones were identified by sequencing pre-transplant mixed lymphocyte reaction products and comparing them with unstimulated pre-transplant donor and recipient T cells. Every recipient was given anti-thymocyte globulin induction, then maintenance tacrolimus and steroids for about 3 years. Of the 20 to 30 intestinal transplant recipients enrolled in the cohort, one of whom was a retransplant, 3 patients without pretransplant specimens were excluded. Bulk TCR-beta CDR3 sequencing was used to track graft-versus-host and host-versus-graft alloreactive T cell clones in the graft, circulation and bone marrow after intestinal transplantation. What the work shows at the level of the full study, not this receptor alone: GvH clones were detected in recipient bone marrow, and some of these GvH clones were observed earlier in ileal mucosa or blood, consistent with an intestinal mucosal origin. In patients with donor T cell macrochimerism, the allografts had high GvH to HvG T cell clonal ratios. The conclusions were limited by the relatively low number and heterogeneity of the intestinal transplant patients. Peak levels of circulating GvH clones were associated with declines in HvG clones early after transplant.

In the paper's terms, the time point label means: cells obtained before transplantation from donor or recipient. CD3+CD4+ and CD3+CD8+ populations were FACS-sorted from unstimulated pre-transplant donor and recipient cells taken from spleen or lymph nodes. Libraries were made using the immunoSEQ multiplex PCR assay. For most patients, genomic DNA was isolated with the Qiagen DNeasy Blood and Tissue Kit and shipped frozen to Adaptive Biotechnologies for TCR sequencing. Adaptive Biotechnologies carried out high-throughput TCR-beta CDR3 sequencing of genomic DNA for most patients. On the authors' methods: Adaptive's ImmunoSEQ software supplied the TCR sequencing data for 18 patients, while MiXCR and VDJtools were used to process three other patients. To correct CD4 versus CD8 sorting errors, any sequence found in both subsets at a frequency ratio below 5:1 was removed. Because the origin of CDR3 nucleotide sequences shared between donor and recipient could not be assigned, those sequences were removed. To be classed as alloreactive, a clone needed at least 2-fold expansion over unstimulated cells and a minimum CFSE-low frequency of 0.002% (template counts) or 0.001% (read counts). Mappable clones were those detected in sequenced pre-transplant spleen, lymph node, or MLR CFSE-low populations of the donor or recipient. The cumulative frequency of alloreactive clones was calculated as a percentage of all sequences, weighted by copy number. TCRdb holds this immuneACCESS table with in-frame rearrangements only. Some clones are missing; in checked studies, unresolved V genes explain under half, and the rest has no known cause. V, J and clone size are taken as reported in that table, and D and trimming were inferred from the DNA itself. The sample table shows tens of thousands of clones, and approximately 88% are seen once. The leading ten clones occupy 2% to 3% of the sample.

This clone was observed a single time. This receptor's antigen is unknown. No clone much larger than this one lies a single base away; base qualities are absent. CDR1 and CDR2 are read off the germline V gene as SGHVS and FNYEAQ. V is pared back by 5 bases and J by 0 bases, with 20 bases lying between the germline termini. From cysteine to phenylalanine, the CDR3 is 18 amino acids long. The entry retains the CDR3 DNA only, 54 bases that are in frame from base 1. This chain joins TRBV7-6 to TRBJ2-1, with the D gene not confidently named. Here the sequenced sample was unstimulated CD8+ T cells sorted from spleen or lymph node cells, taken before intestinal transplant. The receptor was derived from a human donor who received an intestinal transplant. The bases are TGTGCCAGCAGCCCCTTGGTGGGCCGAGCCTCCTCCTACAATGAGCAGTTCTTC. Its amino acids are CASSPLVGRASSYNEQFF.